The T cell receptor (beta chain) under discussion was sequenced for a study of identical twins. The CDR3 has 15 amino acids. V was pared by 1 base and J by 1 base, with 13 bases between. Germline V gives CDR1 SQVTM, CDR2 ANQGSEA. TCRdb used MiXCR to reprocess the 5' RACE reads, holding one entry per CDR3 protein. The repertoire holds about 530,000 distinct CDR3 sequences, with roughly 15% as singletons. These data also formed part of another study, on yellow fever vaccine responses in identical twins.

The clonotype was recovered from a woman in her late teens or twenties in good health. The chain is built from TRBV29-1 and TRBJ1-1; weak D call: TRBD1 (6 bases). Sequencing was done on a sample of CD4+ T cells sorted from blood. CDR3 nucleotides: TGCAGCGTTGAAGTCCGACAGGCATGGAACACTGAAGCTTTCTTT. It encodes CSVEVRQAWNTEAFF.